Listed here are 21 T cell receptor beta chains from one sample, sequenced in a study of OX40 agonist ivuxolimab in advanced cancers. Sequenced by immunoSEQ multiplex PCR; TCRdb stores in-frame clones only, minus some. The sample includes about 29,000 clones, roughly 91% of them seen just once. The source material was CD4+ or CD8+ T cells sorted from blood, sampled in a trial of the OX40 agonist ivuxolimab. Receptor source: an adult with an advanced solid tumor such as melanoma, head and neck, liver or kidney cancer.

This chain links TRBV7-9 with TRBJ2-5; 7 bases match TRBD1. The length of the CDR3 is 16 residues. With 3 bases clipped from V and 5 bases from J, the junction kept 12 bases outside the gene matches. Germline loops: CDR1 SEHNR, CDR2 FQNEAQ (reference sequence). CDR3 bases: TGTGCCAGCAGCTTCGTAGACAGGGATTATTGGGAGACCCAGTACTTC. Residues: CASSFVDRDYWETQYF.

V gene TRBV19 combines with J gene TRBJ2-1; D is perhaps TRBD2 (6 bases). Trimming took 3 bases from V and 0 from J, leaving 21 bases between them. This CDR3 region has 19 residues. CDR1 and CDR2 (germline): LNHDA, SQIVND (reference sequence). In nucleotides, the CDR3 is TGTGCCAGTAGTATGATGATTTCGGGGACGGGAGACTCCTACAATGAGCAGTTCTTC. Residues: CASSMMISGTGDSYNEQFF.

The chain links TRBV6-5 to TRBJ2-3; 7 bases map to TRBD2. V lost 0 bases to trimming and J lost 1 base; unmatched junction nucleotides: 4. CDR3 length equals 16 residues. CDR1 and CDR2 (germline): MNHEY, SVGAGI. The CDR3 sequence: CASSYSAGERTDTQYF. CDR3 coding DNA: TGTGCCAGCAGTTACTCGGCGGGAGAGCGCACAGATACGCAGTATTTT.

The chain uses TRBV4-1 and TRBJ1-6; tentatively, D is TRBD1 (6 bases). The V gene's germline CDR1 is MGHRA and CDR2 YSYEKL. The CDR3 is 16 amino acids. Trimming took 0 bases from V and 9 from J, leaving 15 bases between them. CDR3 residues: CASSQETSGRGSPLHF. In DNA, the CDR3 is TGCGCCAGCAGCCAAGAAACGAGCGGCAGGGGTTCACCCCTCCACTTT.

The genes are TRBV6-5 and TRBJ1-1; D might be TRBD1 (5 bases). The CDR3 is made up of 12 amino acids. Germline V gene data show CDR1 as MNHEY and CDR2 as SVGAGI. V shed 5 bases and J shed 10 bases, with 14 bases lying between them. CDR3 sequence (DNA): TGTGCCAGCAGTCCTGGACAAGGTGGAGCTTTCTTT. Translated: CASSPGQGGAFF.

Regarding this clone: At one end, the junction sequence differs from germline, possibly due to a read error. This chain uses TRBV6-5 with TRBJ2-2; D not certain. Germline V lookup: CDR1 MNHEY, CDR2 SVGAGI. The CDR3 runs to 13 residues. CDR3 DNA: TGTGCCAGCAGCTACTCCTACACCGGGGAGCTGTTTTTT. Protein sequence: CASSYSYTGELFF.

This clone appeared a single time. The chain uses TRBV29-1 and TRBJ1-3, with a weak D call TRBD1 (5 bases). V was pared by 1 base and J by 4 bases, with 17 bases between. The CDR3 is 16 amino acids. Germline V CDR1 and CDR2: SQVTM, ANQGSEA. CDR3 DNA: TGCAGCGTTGAAGGTGTAGCCAGGGAAGGAGGAAACACCATATATTTT. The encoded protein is CSVEGVAREGGNTIYF.

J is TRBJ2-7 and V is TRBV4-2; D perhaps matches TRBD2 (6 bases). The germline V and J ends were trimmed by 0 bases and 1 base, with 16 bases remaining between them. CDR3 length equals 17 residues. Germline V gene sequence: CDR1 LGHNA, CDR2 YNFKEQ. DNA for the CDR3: TGTGCCAGCAGCCAAGACGGGTCGGGAGCCCTTTCCTACGAGCAGTACTTC. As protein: CASSQDGSGALSYEQYF.

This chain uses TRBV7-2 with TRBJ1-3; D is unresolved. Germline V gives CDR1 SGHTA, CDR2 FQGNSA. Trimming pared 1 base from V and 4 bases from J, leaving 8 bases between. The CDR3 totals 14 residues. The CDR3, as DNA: TGTGCCAGCAGCTTAGACCCGGGGGGAAACACCATATATTTT. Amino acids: CASSLDPGGNTIYF.

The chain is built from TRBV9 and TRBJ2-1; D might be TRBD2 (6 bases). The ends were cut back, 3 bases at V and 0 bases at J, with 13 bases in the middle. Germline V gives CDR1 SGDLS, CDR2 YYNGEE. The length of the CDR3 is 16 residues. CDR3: CASSAQGLNSYNEQFF. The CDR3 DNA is TGTGCCAGCAGCGCCCAGGGACTGAACTCCTACAATGAGCAGTTCTTC.

The CDR3 coding sequence is TGCGCCAGCAGCCCTGACAGGAGGTACGAGCAGTACTTC. Residues: CASSPDRRYEQYF. This chain connects TRBV5-1 to TRBJ2-7; a weak D match, TRBD1 (6 bases). The ends were cut back, 4 bases at V and 4 bases at J, with 12 bases in the middle. The CDR3 has 13 amino acids. CDR1 SGHRS and CDR2 YFSETQ come from the germline V gene.

CDR3 in amino acids: CASSTPTSGTYNEQFF. The CDR3 nucleotides are TGTGCCAGCAGCACCCCGACTAGCGGGACCTACAATGAGCAGTTCTTC. The rearrangement joins TRBV7-9 to TRBJ2-1, with 11 bases that match TRBD2. The CDR3 spans 16 residues. Germline CDR1 and CDR2: SEHNR and FQNEAQ (reference sequence). Trimming took 5 bases from V and 2 from J; bases not matched to a gene: 5.

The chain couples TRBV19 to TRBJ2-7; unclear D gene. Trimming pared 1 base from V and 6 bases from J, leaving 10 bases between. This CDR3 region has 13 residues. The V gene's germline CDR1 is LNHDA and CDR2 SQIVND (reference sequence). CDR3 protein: CASSIGGAIEQYF. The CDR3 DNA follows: TGTGCCAGTAGTATAGGCGGAGCGATCGAGCAGTACTTC. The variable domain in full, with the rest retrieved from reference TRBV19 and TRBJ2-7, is DGGITQSPKYLFRKEGQNVTLSCEQNLNHDAMYWYRQDPGQGLRLIYYSQIVNDFQKGDIAEGYSVSREKKESFPLTVTSAQKNPTAFYLCASSIGGAIEQYFGPGTRLTVT.

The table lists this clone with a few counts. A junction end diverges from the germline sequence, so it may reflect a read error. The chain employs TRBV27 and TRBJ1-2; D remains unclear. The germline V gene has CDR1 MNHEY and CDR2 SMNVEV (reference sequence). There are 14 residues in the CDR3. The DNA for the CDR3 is TGTGCCAGCAGTTTTCTTGGCACCAACTACGGCTACACCTTC. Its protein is CASSFLGTNYGYTF.

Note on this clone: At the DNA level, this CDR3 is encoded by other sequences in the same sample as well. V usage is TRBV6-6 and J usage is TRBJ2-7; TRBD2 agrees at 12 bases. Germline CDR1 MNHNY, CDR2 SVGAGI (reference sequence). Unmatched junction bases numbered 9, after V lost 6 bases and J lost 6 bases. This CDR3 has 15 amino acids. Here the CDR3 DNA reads TGTGCCAGCAGCTACCTAGCGGGAGGGGGACTCGAGCAGTACTTC. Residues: CASSYLAGGGLEQYF.

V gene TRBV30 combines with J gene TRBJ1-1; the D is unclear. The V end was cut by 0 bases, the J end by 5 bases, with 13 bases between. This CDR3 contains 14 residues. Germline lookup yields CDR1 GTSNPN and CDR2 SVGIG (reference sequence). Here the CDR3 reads CAWSVWVNKTEAFF. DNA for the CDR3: TGTGCCTGGAGTGTATGGGTTAATAAGACTGAAGCTTTCTTT. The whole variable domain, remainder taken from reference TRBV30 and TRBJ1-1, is SQTIHQWPATLVQPVGSPLSLECTVEGTSNPNLYWYRQAAGRGLQLLFYSVGIGQISSEVPQNLSASRPQDRQFILSSKKLLLSDSGFYLCAWSVWVNKTEAFFGQGTRLTVV.

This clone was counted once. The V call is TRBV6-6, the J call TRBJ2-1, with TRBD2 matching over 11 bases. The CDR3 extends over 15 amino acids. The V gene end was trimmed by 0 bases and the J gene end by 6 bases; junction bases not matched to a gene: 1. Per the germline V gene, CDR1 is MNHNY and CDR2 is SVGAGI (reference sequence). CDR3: CASSYSGTSGNEQFF. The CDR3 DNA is TGTGCCAGCAGTTACTCGGGGACTAGCGGCAATGAGCAGTTCTTC.

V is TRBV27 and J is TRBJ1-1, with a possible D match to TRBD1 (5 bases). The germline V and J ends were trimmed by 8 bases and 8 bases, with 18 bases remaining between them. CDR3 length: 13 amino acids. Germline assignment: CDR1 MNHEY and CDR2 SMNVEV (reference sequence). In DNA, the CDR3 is TGTGCCAGCTCATTCCGGGGGGTTCGAGAAGCTTTCTTT. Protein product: CASSFRGVREAFF.

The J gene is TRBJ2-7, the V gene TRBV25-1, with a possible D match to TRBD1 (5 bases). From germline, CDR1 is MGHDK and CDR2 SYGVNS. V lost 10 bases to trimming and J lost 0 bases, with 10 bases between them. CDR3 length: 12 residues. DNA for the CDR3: TGTGCCACCCAGACAGACTCCTACGAGCAGTACTTC. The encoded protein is CATQTDSYEQYF.

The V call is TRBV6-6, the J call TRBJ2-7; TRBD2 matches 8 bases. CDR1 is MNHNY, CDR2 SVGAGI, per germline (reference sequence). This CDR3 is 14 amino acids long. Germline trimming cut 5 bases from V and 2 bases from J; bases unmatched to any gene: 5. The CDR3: CASSPGRGAYEQYF. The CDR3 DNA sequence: TGTGCCAGCAGTCCTGGGCGGGGGGCCTACGAGCAGTACTTC.

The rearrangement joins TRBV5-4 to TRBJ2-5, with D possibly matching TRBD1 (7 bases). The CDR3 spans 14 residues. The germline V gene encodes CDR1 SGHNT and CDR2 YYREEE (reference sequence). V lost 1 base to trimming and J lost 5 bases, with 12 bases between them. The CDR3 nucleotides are TGTGCCAGCAGCTTGTTGTCAGGGGGGGAGACCCAGTACTTC. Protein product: CASSLLSGGETQYF. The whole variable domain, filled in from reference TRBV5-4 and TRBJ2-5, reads ETGVTQSPTHLIKTRGQQVTLRCSSQSGHNTVSWYQQALGQGPQFIFQYYREEENGRGNFPPRFSGLQFPNYSSELNVNALELDDSALYLCASSLLSGGETQYFGPGTRLLVL.